One and the same sample provided the 14 T cell receptor beta chains below, sequenced in a study of vaccination effects on CD4 cells after COVID-19. Their target antigens are unknown. Culture lasted 10 days before CD4+ T cell isolation. The vaccine given was either BNT162b2 or mRNA-1273, in two doses. The data were produced by immunoSEQ multiplex PCR, yet TCRdb's version contains in-frame clones alone and is incomplete. The top ten hold more than 7.5% of the sample, which has approximately 38,000 clones, 65% to 75% seen once. This material consisted of CD4+ T cells from PBMCs cultured without peptide, taken after COVID-19 vaccination. The source is a human donor who received a COVID-19 vaccine.

The J gene is TRBJ1-2, the V gene TRBV7-9; 9 bases line up with TRBD1. CDR1 is SEHNR and CDR2 is FQNEAQ in the germline V gene (reference sequence). After removal of 5 bases from V and 5 bases from J, the junction contained 3 bases not matched to a gene. CDR3 size: 13 residues. The CDR3 DNA reads TGTGCCAGCAGCACGGGACAGGGATATGGCTACACCTTC. Amino acid sequence: CASSTGQGYGYTF. The variable domain in full, with the rest retrieved from reference TRBV7-9 and TRBJ1-2, is DTGVSQNPRHKITKRGQNVTFRCDPISEHNRLYWYRQTLGQGPEFLTYFQNEAQLEKSRLLSDRFSAERPKGSFSTLEIQRTEQGDSAMYLCASSTGQGYGYTFGSGTRLTVV.

The V and J genes are TRBV10-3 and TRBJ1-2; no clear D. Trimming stripped 3 bases from V and 2 bases from J, with 10 bases between. Germline CDR1 reads ENHRY; CDR2 reads SYGVKD. The CDR3 extends over 14 amino acids. The CDR3 nucleotides read TGTGCCATCAGTGAAAGGACTGCAAACTATGGCTACACCTTC. This gives the protein CAISERTANYGYTF.

The count of this clone is one. J is TRBJ2-6 and V is TRBV10-3; 7 nucleotides agree with TRBD1. The CDR3 has 17 residues. Germline V CDR1 and CDR2: ENHRY, SYGVKD. Trimming at V came to 6 bases and at J to 1 base, leaving 9 bases not matched to a gene. DNA of the CDR3: TGTGCCATCAGAGGACAGGATCAGAGGTCTGGGGCCAACGTCCTGACTTTC. Encoded protein: CAIRGQDQRSGANVLTF.

The sample holds one count of this clone. V is TRBV5-1 and J is TRBJ2-1; 8 bases are shared with TRBD1. CDR3 length: 17 amino acids. CDR1 SGHRS and CDR2 YFSETQ come from the germline V gene. The ends lost 3 bases at V and 5 bases at J; junction bases unmatched: 13. The CDR3 DNA reads as TGCGCCAGCAGCTCCGGGACAGGCGTGATAGTGGACAATGAGCAGTTCTTC. Translation: CASSSGTGVIVDNEQFF.

This chain connects TRBV2 to TRBJ2-7; TRBD2 agrees at 10 bases. Losses at the gene ends were 4 bases for V and 4 bases for J; bases not matched to a gene: 4. From germline, CDR1 is SNHLY and CDR2 FYNNEI. The CDR3 totals 14 residues. The CDR3 DNA is TGTGCCAGCAGTGCGGGACTAGCGCGTTACGAGCAGTACTTC. Its protein is CASSAGLARYEQYF.

The chain combines TRBV3-1 (or the pseudogene TRBV3-2) with TRBJ1-3, with 7 positions matching TRBD1. The J segment lost 4 bases and the V segment lost 0 bases, leaving 6 bases of the junction unmatched. CDR3 length: 16 residues. Germline values: CDR1 LGHDT, CDR2 YNNKEL (reference sequence). In DNA form, the CDR3 reads TGTGCCAGCAGCCAAGACGGCGGCAGGGGGGGAAACACCATATATTTT. Translating it yields CASSQDGGRGGNTIYF.

The chain is built from TRBV5-4 and TRBJ2-1; the match to TRBD2 covers 8 bases. Trimming at V came to 2 bases and at J to 4 bases, leaving 11 bases not matched to a gene. Germline V gene sequence: CDR1 SGHNT, CDR2 YYREEE (reference sequence). The CDR3 contains 17 residues. CDR3 DNA: TGTGCCAGCAGCTTAAGCTCCGGGACTAGGATATACAATGAGCAGTTCTTC. This translates into CASSLSSGTRIYNEQFF.

This rearrangement joins TRBV3-1 (or the pseudogene TRBV3-2) to TRBJ2-2, with 8 bases aligning to TRBD2. This CDR3 is built from 17 residues. Unmatched junction bases numbered 8, after V lost 4 bases and J lost 1 base. Per the germline V gene, CDR1 is LGHDT and CDR2 is YNNKEL (reference sequence). CDR3 region: CASSPQLTSVNTGELFF. CDR3 coding DNA: TGTGCCAGCAGCCCCCAATTGACTAGCGTGAACACCGGGGAGCTGTTTTTT.

The chain is built from TRBV14 and TRBJ2-2, with D uncertain. The V and J ends lost 0 bases and 3 bases respectively, with 11 bases between them. Per germline, CDR1 SGHDN and CDR2 FVKESK. The CDR3 has 16 amino acids. CDR3: CASSQDSLYYTGELFF. For the CDR3, the DNA is TGTGCCAGCAGCCAAGATTCTTTATATTACACCGGGGAGCTGTTTTTT.

This clone has just one count. The chain couples TRBV5-1 to TRBJ2-1; D not resolved. This CDR3 has 15 residues. The ends were cut back, 0 bases at V and 2 bases at J, with 9 bases in the middle. Germline CDR1 and CDR2: SGHRS and YFSETQ. CDR3 bases: TGCGCCAGCAGCTTGGTGTCCGAGACCTACAATGAGCAGTTCTTC. It translates to CASSLVSETYNEQFF.

The rearrangement joins TRBV7-9 to TRBJ1-2, with TRBD1 as a possible D gene (6 bases). Germline assignment: CDR1 SEHNR and CDR2 FQNEAQ (reference sequence). V gave up 1 base and J gave up 8 bases, with 20 bases separating them. CDR3 size: 16 residues. The CDR3 is CASSLEGTPGHSGYTF. The CDR3 DNA is TGTGCCAGCAGCTTAGAGGGGACCCCGGGACATTCAGGCTACACCTTC.

V and J are TRBV6-5 and TRBJ2-1; no clear D gene. The CDR3 loop spans 15 amino acids. CDR1 is MNHEY, CDR2 SVGAGI, per germline. V was trimmed by 5 bases and J by 0 bases, leaving 11 bases between them. The CDR3 loop reads CASSTQASSYNEQFF. The CDR3 nucleotides are TGTGCCAGCAGTACCCAAGCGAGCTCCTACAATGAGCAGTTCTTC.

The chain carries TRBV2 and TRBJ1-1; D unresolved. Germline V gene data show CDR1 as SNHLY and CDR2 as FYNNEI. CDR3 length equals 11 residues. V dropped 8 bases and J dropped 1 base, with 5 bases sitting between them. The CDR3 sequence is CASESNTEAFF. The CDR3 nucleotides are TGTGCCAGCGAGTCGAACACTGAAGCTTTCTTT.

CDR3 in DNA: TGCGCCAGCAGCTCCGGGACTAGCGGTGAGCAGTTCTTC. It is translated as CASSSGTSGEQFF. This sequence joins TRBV5-1 and TRBJ2-1; 11 bases map to TRBD2. V dropped 3 bases and J dropped 9; count of bases not matched to a gene: 2. This CDR3 comprises 13 residues. The germline CDR1 and CDR2 sequences are SGHRS and YFSETQ.